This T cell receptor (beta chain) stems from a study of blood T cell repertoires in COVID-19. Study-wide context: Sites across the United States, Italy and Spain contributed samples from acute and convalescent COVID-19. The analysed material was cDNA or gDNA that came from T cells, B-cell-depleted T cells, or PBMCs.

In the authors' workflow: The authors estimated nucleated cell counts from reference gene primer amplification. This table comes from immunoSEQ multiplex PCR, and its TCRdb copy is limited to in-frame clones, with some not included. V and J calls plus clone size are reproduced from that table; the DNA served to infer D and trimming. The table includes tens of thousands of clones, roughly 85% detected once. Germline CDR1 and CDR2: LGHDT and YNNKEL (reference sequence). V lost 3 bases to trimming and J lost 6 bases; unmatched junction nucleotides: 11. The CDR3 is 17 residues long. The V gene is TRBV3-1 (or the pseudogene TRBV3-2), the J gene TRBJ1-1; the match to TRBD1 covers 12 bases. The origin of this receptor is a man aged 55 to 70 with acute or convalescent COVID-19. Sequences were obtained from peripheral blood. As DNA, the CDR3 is TGTGCCAGCAGCCACTCACCGGGACAGGGGGCGCGGGCTGAAGCTTTCTTT. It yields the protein CASSHSPGQGARAEAFF.